This T cell receptor (beta chain) was identified in a study of beta chain features in type 1 diabetes. Study findings and constraints: Significant though moderate, a shortening of TCRB CDR3s appeared in all four CD4+ subsets of Type 1 diabetes patients. At VDJ recombination sites, type 1 diabetes patients had fewer insertions and more deleted nucleotides.

The entirety of the isolated RNA underwent reverse transcription, so expressed TCRB transcripts were sequenced. TCRdb's copy holds only in-frame clones and misses some; the assay was immunoSEQ multiplex PCR. The table lists under 250,000 clones, approximately 14% of them singletons. With 3 bases clipped from V and 1 base from J, the junction kept 0 bases outside the gene matches. The CDR3 is made up of 13 amino acids. CDR1 SQVTM and CDR2 ANQGSEA come from the germline V gene. In the case of this clone: Its antigen is still unknown. This sample also contains other DNA sequences that code for the same CDR3.

Sequenced material: naive CD4+ T cells from blood. The rearrangement links TRBV29-1 to TRBJ2-3, with 8 bases lining up with TRBD1. This sequence originates from a man in his thirties or forties with type 1 diabetes. CDR3 protein: CSVEGQGTDTQYF. Here the CDR3 DNA reads TGCAGCGTTGAGGGACAGGGCACAGATACGCAGTATTTT.